This TCR beta chain was observed in a study of vaccination and CD4 T cells after COVID-19. With the Oncomine TCR Beta short-read assay, DNA from cultured CD4+ T cells was sequenced. In TCRdb, the PCR reads were re-called with MiXCR into one record per CDR3 protein. The sample lists around 1,700 distinct CDR3 sequences, 9.5% to 12% seen once, with 13% in the top ten. Stated treatment: approximately 11-day PBMC culture with coronavirus spike peptide pools or control peptides (ViraFEST assay). The collection of CD4+ T cells from the unexposed donor took place before the COVID-19 pandemic (2011-2018). This clonotype is termed medium-sized (0.01 to 0.1%). Its cognate antigen is unknown. This CDR3 is built from 13 residues. The V gene lost 0 bases and the J gene lost 5 bases, with 7 bases spanning the gap. Germline V gives CDR1 LGHNA, CDR2 YNFKEQ. Study results and caveats: Only post-vaccination samples contained a median approximately 86% of the reactive clones in convalescent patients. Nearly all convalescent vaccine-specific clones, 304 of 307, recognized only SARS-CoV-2 spike.

The chain links TRBV4-2 to TRBJ1-1, with D maybe TRBD1 (5 bases). The clonotype originates from a human donor in good health. Input material: CD4+ T cells from blood, cultured in vitro. CDR3 loop: CASSQEEGTEAFF. The CDR3 nucleotides read TGTGCCAGCAGCCAAGAGGAGGGGACTGAAGCTTTCTTT.